This T cell receptor beta chain was profiled in a study of T-cell memory formation after mild COVID-19. Whole-study results and caveats: Within pre-infection memory, some responding clones were found, suggesting cross-reactive memory joined. Those CD4+ clones that contracted were mainly in CM and EM (CD8+ ones in EMRA).

V trimming: 5 bases; J trimming: 3 bases; junction bases outside the gene matches: 9. The CDR3 spans 15 residues. In germline, CDR1 is SEHNR, CDR2 FQNEAQ (reference sequence). Each CDR3 protein is one row after TCRdb ran MiXCR on the 5' RACE reads. The sample contains roughly 250,000 distinct CDR3 sequences, over 15% of which appear only once. This clonotype came up once. Its antigen is as yet unknown. The sample consisted of PBMCs or a T cell subset sorted from them (not recorded which). V gene TRBV7-9 combines with J gene TRBJ2-7; 8 bases fit TRBD1. This receptor was taken from a young man who had mild COVID-19 (a few samples of this study predate the infection). Cell type and time point are not known. CDR3 residues: CASSIQGAVFYEQYF. The CDR3 coding sequence is TGTGCCAGCAGCATTCAGGGGGCTGTATTCTACGAGCAGTACTTC.